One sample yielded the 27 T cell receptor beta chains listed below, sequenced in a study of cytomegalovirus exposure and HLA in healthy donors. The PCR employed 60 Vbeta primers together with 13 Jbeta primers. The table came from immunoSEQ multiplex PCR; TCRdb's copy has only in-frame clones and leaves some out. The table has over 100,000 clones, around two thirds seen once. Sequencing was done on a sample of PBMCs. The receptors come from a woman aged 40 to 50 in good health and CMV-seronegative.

CDR3 in DNA: TGTGCCAGCAGCCCTAGATCGAGAGATACGCAGTATTTT. The encoded protein is CASSPRSRDTQYF. V is TRBV4-2 and J is TRBJ2-3; D is ambiguous. From germline, CDR1 is LGHNA and CDR2 YNFKEQ. The V end lost 4 bases, the J end lost 5 bases, and 10 bases lay between the germline ends. The CDR3 sequence is 13 residues long.

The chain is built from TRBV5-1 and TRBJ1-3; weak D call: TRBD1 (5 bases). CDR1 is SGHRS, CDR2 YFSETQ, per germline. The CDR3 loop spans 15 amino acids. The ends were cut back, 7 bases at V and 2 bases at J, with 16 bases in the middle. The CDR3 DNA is TGCGCCAGCTCCGACCAGGGTATCACTGGAAACACCATATATTTT. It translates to CASSDQGITGNTIYF.

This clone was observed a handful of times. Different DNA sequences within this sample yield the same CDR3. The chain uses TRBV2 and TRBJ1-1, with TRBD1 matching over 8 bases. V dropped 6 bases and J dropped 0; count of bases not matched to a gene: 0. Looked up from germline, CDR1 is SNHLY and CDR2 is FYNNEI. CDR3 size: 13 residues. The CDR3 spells CASRGQVNTEAFF. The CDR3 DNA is TGTGCCAGCAGGGGACAGGTGAACACTGAAGCTTTCTTT.

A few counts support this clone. The CDR3 nucleotides are TGCGCCAGCAGCCAGGGGACTGCCAATAATGAAAAACTGTTTTTT. This sequence encodes CASSQGTANNEKLFF. The chain joins TRBV4-3 to TRBJ1-4, with a possible D match to TRBD1 (5 bases). CDR3 length equals 15 residues. Trimming left V 3 bases short and J 4 bases short, with 12 bases between. Per germline, CDR1 LGHNA and CDR2 YSLEER.

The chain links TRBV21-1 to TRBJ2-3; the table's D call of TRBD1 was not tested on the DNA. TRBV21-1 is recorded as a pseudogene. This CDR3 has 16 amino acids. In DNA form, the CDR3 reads TGTGCCAGCAGCAAAGGGGGGACAGCAAGCACAAATACGCAGTATTTT. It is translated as CASSKGGTASTNTQYF.

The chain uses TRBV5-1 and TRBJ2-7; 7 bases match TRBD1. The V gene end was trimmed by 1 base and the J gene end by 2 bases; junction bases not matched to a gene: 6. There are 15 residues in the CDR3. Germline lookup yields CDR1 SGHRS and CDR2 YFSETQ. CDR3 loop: CASSLTGVNPYEQYF. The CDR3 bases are TGCGCCAGCAGCTTGACAGGGGTCAACCCCTACGAGCAGTACTTC.

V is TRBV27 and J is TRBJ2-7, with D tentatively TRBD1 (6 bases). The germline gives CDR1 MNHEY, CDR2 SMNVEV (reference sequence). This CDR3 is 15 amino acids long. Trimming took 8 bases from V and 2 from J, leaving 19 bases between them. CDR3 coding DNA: TGTGCCAGCGCATCCCCCCGGGACACGACCTACGAGCAGTACTTC. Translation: CASASPRDTTYEQYF.

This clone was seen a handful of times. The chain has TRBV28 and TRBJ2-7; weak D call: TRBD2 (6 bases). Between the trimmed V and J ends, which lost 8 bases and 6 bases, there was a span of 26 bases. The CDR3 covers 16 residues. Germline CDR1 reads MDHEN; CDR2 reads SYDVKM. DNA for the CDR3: TGTGCCAGCTTGTCCTCGGGCGGGTCCCGGGGAGGCGAGCAGTACTTC. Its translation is CASLSSGGSRGGEQYF.

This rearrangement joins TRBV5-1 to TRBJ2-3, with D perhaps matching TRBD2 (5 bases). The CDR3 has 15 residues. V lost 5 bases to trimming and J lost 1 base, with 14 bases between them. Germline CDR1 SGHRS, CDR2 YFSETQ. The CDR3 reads CASRRGEGGTDTQYF. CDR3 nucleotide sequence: TGCGCCAGCAGACGTGGAGAGGGCGGCACAGATACGCAGTATTTT.

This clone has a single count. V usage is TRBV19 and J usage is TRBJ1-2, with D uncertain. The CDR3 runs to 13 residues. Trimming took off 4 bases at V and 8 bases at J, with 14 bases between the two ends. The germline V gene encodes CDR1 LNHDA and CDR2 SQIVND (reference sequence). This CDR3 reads CASSRRSVAGYTF. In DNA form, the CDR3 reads TGTGCCAGTAGTAGACGGTCGGTAGCCGGCTACACCTTC. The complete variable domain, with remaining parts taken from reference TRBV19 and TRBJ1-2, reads DGGITQSPKYLFRKEGQNVTLSCEQNLNHDAMYWYRQDPGQGLRLIYYSQIVNDFQKGDIAEGYSVSREKKESFPLTVTSAQKNPTAFYLCASSRRSVAGYTFGSGTRLTVV.

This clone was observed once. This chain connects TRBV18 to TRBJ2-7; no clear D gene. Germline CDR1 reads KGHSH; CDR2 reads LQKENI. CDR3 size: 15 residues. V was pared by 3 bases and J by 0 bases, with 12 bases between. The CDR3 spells CASSPRQESSYEQYF. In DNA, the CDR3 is TGTGCCAGCTCACCGCGGCAAGAGAGCTCCTACGAGCAGTACTTC.

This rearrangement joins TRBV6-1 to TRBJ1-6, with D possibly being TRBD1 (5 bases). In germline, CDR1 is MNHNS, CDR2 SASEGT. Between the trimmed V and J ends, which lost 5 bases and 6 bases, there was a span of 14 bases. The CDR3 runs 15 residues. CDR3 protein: CASSPRGSGNSPLHF. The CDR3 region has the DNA TGTGCCAGCAGTCCAAGGGGCAGTGGTAATTCACCCCTCCACTTT.

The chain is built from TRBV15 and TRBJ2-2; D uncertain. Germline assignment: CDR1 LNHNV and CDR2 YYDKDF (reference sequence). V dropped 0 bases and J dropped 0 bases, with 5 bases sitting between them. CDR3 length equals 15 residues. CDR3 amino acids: CATSRDRTNTGELFF. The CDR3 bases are TGTGCCACCAGCAGAGATCGTACGAACACCGGGGAGCTGTTTTTT.

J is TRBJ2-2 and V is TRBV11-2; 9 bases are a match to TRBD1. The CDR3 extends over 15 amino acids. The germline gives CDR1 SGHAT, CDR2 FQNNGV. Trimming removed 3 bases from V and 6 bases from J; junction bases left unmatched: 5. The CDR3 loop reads CASSFGQGSPGELFF. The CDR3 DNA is TGTGCCAGCAGCTTTGGACAGGGGTCCCCCGGGGAGCTGTTTTTT.

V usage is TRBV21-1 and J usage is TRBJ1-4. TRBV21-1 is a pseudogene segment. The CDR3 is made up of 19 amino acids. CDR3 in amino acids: CASSKPGSLGDPTNEKLFF. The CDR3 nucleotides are TGTGCCAGCAGCAAACCAGGCAGTTTGGGAGATCCAACTAATGAAAAACTGTTTTTT.

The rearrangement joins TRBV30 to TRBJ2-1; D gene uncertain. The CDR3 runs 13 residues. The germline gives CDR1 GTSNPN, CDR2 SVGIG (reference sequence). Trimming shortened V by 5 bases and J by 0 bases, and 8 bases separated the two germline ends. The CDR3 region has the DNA TGTGCCTGGTCCGGCGGCTCCTACAATGAGCAGTTCTTC. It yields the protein CAWSGGSYNEQFF.

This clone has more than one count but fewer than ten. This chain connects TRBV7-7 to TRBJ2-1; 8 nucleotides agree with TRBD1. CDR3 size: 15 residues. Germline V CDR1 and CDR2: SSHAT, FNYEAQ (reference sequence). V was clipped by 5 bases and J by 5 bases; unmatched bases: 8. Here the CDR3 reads CASSLDRGSHNEQFF. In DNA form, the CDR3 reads TGTGCCAGCAGCCTTGACAGGGGATCCCACAATGAGCAGTTCTTC. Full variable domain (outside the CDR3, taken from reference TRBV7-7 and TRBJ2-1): GAGVSQSPRYKVTKRGQDVTLRCDPISSHATLYWYQQALGQGPEFLTYFNYEAQPDKSGLPSDRFSAERPEGSISTLTIQRTEQRDSAMYRCASSLDRGSHNEQFFGPGTRLTVL.

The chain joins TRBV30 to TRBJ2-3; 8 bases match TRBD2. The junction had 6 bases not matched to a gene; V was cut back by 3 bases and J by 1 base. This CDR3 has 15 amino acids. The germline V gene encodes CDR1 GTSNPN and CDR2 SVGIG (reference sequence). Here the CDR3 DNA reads TGTGCCTGGAGCCTTAGCGGGGTCGGCACAGATACGCAGTATTTT. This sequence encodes CAWSLSGVGTDTQYF.

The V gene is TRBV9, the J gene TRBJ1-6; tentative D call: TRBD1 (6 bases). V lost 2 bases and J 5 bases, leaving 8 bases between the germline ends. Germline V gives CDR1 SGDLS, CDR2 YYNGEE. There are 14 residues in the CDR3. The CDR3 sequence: CASSVRTDNSPLHF. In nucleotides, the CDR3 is TGTGCCAGCAGCGTTAGGACAGATAATTCACCCCTCCACTTT.

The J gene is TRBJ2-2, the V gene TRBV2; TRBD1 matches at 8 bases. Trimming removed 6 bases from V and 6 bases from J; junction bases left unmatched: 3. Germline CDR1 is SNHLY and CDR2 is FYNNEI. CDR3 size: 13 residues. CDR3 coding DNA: TGTGCCAGCAGATCGGACAGGGCCGGGGAGCTGTTTTTT. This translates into CASRSDRAGELFF. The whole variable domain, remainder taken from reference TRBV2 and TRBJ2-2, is EPEVTQTPSHQVTQMGQEVILRCVPISNHLYFYWYRQILGQKVEFLVSFYNNEISEKSEIFDDQFSVERPDGSNFTLKIRSTKLEDSAMYFCASRSDRAGELFFGEGSRLTVL.

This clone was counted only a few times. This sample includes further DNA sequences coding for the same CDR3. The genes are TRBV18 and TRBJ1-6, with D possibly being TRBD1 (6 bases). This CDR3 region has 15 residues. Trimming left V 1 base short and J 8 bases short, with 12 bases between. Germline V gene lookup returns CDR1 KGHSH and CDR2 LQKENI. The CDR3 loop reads CASSPRQGSDSPLHF. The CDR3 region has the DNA TGTGCCAGCTCACCACGGCAGGGGAGCGATTCACCCCTCCACTTT. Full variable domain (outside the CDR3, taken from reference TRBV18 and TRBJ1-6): NAGVMQNPRHLVRRRGQEARLRCSPMKGHSHVYWYRQLPEEGLKFMVYLQKENIIDESGMPKERFSAEFPKEGPSILRIQQVVRGDSAAYFCASSPRQGSDSPLHFGNGTRLTVT.

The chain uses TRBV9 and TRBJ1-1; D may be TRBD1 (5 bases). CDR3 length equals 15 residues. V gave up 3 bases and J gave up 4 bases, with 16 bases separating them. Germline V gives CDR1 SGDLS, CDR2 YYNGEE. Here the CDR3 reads CASSDSGGGITEAFF. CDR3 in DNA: TGTGCCAGCAGCGATTCCGGGGGGGGGATCACTGAAGCTTTCTTT.

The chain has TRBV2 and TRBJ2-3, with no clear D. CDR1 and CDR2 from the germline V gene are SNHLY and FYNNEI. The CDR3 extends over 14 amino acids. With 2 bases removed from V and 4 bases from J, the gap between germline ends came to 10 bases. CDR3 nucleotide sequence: TGTGCCAGCAGTGAATCGCGCAGCGCAGATACGCAGTATTTT. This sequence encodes CASSESRSADTQYF.

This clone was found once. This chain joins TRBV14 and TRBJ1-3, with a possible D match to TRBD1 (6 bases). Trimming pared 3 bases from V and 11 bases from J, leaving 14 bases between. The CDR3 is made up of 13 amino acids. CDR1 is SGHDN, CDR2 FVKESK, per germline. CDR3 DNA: TGTGCCAGCAGCCATCGACAGGTTCGGGCCATATATTTT. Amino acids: CASSHRQVRAIYF.

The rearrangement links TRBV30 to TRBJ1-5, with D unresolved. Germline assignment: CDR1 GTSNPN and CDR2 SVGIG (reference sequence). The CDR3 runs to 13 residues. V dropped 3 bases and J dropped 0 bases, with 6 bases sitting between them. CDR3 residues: CAWSLSSNQPQHF. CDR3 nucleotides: TGTGCCTGGAGCCTAAGTAGCAATCAGCCCCAGCATTTT.

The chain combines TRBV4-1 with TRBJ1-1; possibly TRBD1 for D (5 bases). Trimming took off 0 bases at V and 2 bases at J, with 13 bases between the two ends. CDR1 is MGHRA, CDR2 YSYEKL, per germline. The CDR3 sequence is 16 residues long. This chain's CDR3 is CASSQDVVRVNTEAFF. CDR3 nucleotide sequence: TGCGCCAGCAGCCAAGATGTGGTCAGGGTTAACACTGAAGCTTTCTTT.

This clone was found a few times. The CDR3 sequence: CASNRDTSTDTQYF. Here the CDR3 DNA reads TGTGCCAGCAACCGGGATACTAGCACAGATACGCAGTATTTT. V and J are TRBV6-5 and TRBJ2-3, with a tentative D call TRBD2 (5 bases). Deletions cut 7 bases from V and 0 bases from J, with 11 bases between. Germline V gene lookup returns CDR1 MNHEY and CDR2 SVGAGI. The length of the CDR3 is 14 residues.